This T cell receptor beta chain was recovered during a study of a mutant IDH1 vaccine in newly diagnosed glioma. The overall study: Previous care, which was radiotherapy, temozolomide, or both, most often involved both.

Time point indicated: week 5, during vaccination. With topical imiquimod, each dose of the vaccine consisted of 300 ug of mutant IDH1 20-mer peptide. The data were produced by immunoSEQ multiplex PCR, yet TCRdb's version contains in-frame clones alone and is incomplete. There are 50,000 to 55,000 clones in the sample; around 80% occur only once, and around 4.9% lies in the top ten. Concerning this clone: Its antigen is undetermined.

The ends were cut back, 4 bases at V and 5 bases at J, with 18 bases in the middle. Germline CDR1 reads SGHKS; CDR2 reads YYEKEE (reference sequence). The CDR3 totals 16 residues. Regarding the study as a whole: Induction of immune responses by the vaccine occurred in about 93% of patients.

Material: PBMCs, obtained from a glioma patient whose treatment included an IDH1 peptide vaccine. The V call is TRBV5-5, the J call TRBJ2-2, with D perhaps assigned TRBD1 or TRBD2 (7 bases each). The source of this sequence is a man between 50 and 59 years old with glioma. The CDR3 here is CASSHTGVGRTGELFF. The CDR3 region has the DNA TGTGCCAGCAGCCACACAGGGGTCGGGAGGACCGGGGAGCTGTTTTTT. Full variable domain (rest looked up from reference TRBV5-5 and TRBJ2-2): DAGVTQSPTHLIKTRGQQVTLRCSPISGHKSVSWYQQVLGQGPQFIFQYYEKEERGRGNFPDRFSARQFPNYSSELNVNALLLGDSALYLCASSHTGVGRTGELFFGEGSRLTVL.